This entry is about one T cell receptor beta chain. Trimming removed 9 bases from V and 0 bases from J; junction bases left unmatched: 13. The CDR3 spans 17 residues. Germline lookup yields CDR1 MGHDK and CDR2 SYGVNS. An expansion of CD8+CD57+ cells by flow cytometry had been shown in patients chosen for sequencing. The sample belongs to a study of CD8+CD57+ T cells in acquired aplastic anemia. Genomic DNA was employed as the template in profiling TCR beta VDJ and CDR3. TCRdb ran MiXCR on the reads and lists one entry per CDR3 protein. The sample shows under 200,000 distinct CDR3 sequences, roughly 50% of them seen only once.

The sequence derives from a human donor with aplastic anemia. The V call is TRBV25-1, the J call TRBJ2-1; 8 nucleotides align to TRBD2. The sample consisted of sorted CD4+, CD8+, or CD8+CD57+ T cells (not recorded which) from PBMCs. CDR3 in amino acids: CASSIGAGAGSYNEQFF. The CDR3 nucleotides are TGTGCCAGTAGTATCGGAGCGGGAGCGGGCTCCTACAATGAGCAGTTCTTC.